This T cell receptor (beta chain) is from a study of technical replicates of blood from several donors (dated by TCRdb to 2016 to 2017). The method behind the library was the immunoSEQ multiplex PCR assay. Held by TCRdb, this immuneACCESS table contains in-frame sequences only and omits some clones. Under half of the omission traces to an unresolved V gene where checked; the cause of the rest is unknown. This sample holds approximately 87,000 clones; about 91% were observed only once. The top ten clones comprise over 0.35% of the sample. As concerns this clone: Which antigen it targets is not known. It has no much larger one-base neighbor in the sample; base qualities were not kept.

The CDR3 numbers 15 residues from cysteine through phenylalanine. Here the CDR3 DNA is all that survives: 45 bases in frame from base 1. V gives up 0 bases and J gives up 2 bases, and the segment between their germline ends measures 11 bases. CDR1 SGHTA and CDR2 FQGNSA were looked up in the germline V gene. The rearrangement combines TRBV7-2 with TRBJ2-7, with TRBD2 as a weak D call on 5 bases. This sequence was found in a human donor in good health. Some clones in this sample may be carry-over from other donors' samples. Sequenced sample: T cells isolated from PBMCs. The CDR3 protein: CASSLAGGQTYEQYF. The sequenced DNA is TGTGCCAGCAGCTTAGCCGGCGGGCAAACCTACGAGCAGTACTTC.